The 12 T cell receptor beta chains below come from one sample, sequenced in a study of shared clonotypes between healthy human individuals. Clones were sequenced by immunoSEQ multiplex PCR, and TCRdb holds only the in-frame ones, with some missing. The repertoire holds some 800,000 clones, with almost 95% as singletons. Only CD45RO-negative cells positively selected for CCR7 counted as naive CD8 cells, so terminally differentiated effector memory CD45RA+ cells were excluded. Sequencing was carried out using naive CD8+ T cells sorted from blood. Receptors were obtained from a man aged 30-40 years in good health.

The chain links TRBV6-1 to TRBJ2-3, with D possibly TRBD1 on 5 matching bases. Trimming took off 1 base at V and 5 bases at J, with 10 bases between the two ends. Looked up from germline, CDR1 is MNHNS and CDR2 is SASEGT. The CDR3 runs to 14 residues. CDR3 nucleotides: TGTGCCAGCAGTGAAGAATGGCAGGGAGATACGCAGTATTTT. It translates to CASSEEWQGDTQYF.

The rearrangement links TRBV5-5 to TRBJ2-3; D uncertain. Trimming took 4 bases from V and 4 from J, leaving 16 bases between them. This CDR3 has 15 residues. Germline lookup yields CDR1 SGHKS and CDR2 YYEKEE (reference sequence). As DNA, the CDR3 is TGTGCCAGCAGCACGGGTCCCTTATACGCAGATACGCAGTATTTT. Amino acid sequence: CASSTGPLYADTQYF.

A remark on this clone: Within the sample, other DNA sequences also encode this same CDR3. The rearrangement joins TRBV27 to TRBJ2-7; 7 bases align to TRBD1. The CDR3 contains 13 residues. V shed 6 bases and J 3 bases; nucleotides not matched to a gene: 5. The germline V gene has CDR1 MNHEY and CDR2 SMNVEV (reference sequence). CDR3 nucleotide sequence: TGTGCCAGCAGCTTCCGGGACAGCTACGAGCAGTACTTC. Translated: CASSFRDSYEQYF.

The V and J genes are TRBV5-8 and TRBJ1-2; D is perhaps TRBD1 (6 bases). Germline V gives CDR1 SGHTS, CDR2 YDEGEE. Trimming removed 4 bases from V and 4 bases from J, with 17 bases in between. CDR3 length equals 15 residues. The CDR3 nucleotides read TGTGCCAGCAGCCATCACACAGGGAGTGGCTATGGCTACACCTTC. Its protein product is CASSHHTGSGYGYTF.

The CDR3: CASSESTAPNYGYTF. In DNA form, the CDR3 reads TGTGCCAGCAGTGAAAGCACAGCGCCTAACTATGGCTACACCTTC. The chain links TRBV25-1 to TRBJ1-2; D remains unclear. The V gene's germline CDR1 is MGHDK and CDR2 SYGVNS. This CDR3 is 15 amino acids long. The ends were cut back, 2 bases at V and 0 bases at J, with 10 bases in the middle.

CDR3 nucleotides: TGTGCCAGCAGCCCGGGGCTAGCGGGAGTCCCGCAATTAGGTGAGCAGTTCTTC. Encoded protein: CASSPGLAGVPQLGEQFF. This chain uses TRBV6-4 with TRBJ2-1, with 10 nucleotides matching TRBD2. The CDR3 loop spans 18 amino acids. Germline loops: CDR1 MRHNA, CDR2 SNTAGT. V gave up 6 bases and J gave up 9 bases; unmatched junction bases: 20.

V usage is TRBV7-8 and J usage is TRBJ2-1; 11 positions match TRBD1. In germline, CDR1 is SGHVS, CDR2 FQNEAQ. Trimming removed 5 bases from V and 4 bases from J; junction bases left unmatched: 10. The CDR3 spans 17 residues. CDR3 in amino acids: CASSLSRGQGDYNEQFF. Written as DNA, the CDR3 is TGTGCCAGCAGCCTATCGAGGGGACAGGGGGATTACAATGAGCAGTTCTTC.

The chain employs TRBV27 and TRBJ2-5; 12 nucleotides align to TRBD2. The CDR3 totals 16 residues. V lost 3 bases and J lost 3; bases outside the gene matches: 5. CDR1 MNHEY and CDR2 SMNVEV come from the germline V gene (reference sequence). CDR3 nucleotide sequence: TGTGCCAGCAGTTTTTTAGGACTAGCGGGAAAAGAGACCCAGTACTTC. Translation gives CASSFLGLAGKETQYF.

The chain has TRBV4-1 and TRBJ2-1; no firm D call. This CDR3 comprises 11 residues. V shed 0 bases and J shed 10 bases, with 4 bases lying between them. Germline-derived CDR1 and CDR2 are MGHRA and YSYEKL. The CDR3 here is CASSQDWEQFF. CDR3 DNA: TGCGCCAGCAGCCAAGACTGGGAGCAGTTCTTC.

Here the CDR3 DNA reads TGTGCCAGCAGTGGTAATGAAAAACTGTTTTTT. Translation: CASSGNEKLFF. The chain uses TRBV2 and TRBJ1-4; no definite D call. Trimming removed 4 bases at V and 4 bases at J, with 1 base between. Germline V CDR1 and CDR2: SNHLY, FYNNEI. The CDR3 runs 11 residues.

The chain combines TRBV7-9 with TRBJ2-7, with D perhaps being TRBD1 or TRBD2 (5 bases each). The V and J ends lost 5 bases and 3 bases respectively, with 14 bases between them. Germline values: CDR1 SEHNR, CDR2 FQNEAQ (reference sequence). CDR3 length: 14 amino acids. CDR3 in DNA: TGTGCCAGCAGCGGAAGGGGACCCGACTACGAGCAGTACTTC. It specifies CASSGRGPDYEQYF.

The chain couples TRBV2 to TRBJ2-2; no clear D. CDR1 SNHLY and CDR2 FYNNEI come from the germline V gene. V lost 0 bases and J lost 4, with 9 bases in between. This CDR3 region has 15 residues. CDR3 residues: CASSEARGPTGELFF. The CDR3 DNA is TGTGCCAGCAGTGAAGCGCGTGGACCCACCGGGGAGCTGTTTTTT. Using reference TRBV2 and TRBJ2-2 for the parts outside the CDR3, the full variable domain is EPEVTQTPSHQVTQMGQEVILRCVPISNHLYFYWYRQILGQKVEFLVSFYNNEISEKSEIFDDQFSVERPDGSNFTLKIRSTKLEDSAMYFCASSEARGPTGELFFGEGSRLTVL.